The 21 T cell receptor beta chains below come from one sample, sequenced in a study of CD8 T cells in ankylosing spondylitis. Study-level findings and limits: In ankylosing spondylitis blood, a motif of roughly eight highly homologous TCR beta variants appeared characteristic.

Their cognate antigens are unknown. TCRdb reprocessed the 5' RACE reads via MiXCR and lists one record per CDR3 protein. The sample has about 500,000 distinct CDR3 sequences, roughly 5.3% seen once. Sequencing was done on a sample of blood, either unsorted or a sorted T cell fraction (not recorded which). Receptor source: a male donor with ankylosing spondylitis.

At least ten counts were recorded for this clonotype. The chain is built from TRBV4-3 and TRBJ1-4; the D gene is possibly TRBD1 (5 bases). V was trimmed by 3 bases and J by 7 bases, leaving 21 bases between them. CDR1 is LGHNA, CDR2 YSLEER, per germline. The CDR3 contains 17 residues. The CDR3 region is CASSHEGLSVNSEKLFF. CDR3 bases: TGCGCCAGCAGCCACGAGGGGTTATCCGTTAATTCTGAAAAACTGTTTTTT.

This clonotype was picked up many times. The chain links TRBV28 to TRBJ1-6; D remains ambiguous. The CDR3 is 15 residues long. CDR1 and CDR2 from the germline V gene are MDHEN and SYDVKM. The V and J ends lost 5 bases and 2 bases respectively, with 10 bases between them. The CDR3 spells CASSPLGTYNSPLHF. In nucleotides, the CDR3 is TGTGCCAGCAGTCCTCTCGGGACCTATAATTCACCCCTCCACTTT. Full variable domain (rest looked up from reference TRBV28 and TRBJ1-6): DVKVTQSSRYLVKRTGEKVFLECVQDMDHENMFWYRQDPGLGLRLIYFSYDVKMKEKGDIPEGYSVSREKKERFSLILESASTNQTSMYLCASSPLGTYNSPLHFGNGTRLTVT.

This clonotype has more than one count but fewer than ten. The CDR3 here is CASSSLRAGTHFRAFF. CDR3 in DNA: TGTGCCAGCAGCTCCTTAAGGGCCGGGACACACTTTCGCGCTTTCTTT. V usage is TRBV11-2 and J usage is TRBJ1-1; TRBD1 is a possible D gene (6 bases). With 4 bases removed from V and 11 bases from J, the gap between germline ends came to 26 bases. Per germline, CDR1 SGHAT and CDR2 FQNNGV. CDR3 length: 16 residues.

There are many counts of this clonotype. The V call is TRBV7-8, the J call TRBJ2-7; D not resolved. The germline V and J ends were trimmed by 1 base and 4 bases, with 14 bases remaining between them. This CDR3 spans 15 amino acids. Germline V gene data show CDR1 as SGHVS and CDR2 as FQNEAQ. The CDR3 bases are TGTGCCAGCAGCTTAGGCGTGTTCGAGACTTACGAGCAGTACTTC. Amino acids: CASSLGVFETYEQYF.

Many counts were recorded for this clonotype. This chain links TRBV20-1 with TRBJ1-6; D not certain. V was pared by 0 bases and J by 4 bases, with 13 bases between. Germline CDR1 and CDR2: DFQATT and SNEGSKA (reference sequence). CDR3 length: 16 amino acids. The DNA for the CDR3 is TGCAGTGCTAGAGATCTCGGAGGAACTTATAATTCACCCCTCCACTTT. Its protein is CSARDLGGTYNSPLHF.

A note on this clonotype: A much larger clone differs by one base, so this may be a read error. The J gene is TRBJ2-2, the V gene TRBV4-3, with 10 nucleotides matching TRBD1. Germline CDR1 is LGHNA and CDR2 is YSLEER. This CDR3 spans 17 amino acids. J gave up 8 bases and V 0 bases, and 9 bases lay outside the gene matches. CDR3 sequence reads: CASSQEGRDRGNGELFF. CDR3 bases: TGCGCCAGCAGCCAAGAAGGGCGGGACAGGGGTAATGGGGAGCTGTTTTTT.

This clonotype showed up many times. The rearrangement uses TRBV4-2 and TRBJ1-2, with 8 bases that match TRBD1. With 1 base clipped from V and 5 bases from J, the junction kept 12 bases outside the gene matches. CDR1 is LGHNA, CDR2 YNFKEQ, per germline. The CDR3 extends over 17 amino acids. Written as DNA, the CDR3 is TGTGCCAGCAGCCAAGGTCCCGGCGGACAGGGTGGATATGGCTACACCTTC. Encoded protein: CASSQGPGGQGGYGYTF.

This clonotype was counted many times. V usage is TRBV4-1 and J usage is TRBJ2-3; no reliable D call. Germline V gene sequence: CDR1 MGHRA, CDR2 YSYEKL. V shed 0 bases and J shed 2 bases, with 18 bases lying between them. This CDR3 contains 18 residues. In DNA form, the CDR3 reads TGCGCCAGCAGCCAAGATTCATATCCGGGCTTTAACACAGATACGCAGTATTTT. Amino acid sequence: CASSQDSYPGFNTDTQYF.

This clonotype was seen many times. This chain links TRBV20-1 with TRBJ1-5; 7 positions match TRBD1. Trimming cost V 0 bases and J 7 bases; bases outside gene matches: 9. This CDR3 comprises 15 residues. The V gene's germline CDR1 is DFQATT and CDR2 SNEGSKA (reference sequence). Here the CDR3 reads CSARDRTGKKQPQHF. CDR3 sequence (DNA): TGCAGTGCTAGAGACCGGACAGGAAAGAAGCAGCCCCAGCATTTT.

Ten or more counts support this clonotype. CDR3 in amino acids: CASSGHLSNQPQHF. The CDR3 DNA sequence: TGTGCCAGCAGTGGACATCTCAGCAATCAGCCCCAGCATTTT. This chain uses TRBV6-2 or TRBV6-3 with TRBJ1-5; the D gene is possibly TRBD1 (5 bases). Looked up from germline, CDR1 is MNHEY and CDR2 is SVGEGT. Trimming took 5 bases from V and 1 from J, leaving 9 bases between them. The CDR3 totals 14 residues.

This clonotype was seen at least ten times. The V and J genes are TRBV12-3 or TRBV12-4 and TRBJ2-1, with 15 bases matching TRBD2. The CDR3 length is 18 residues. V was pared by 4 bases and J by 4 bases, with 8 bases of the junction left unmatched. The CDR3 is CASSSPGLAGGLYNEQFF. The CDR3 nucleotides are TGTGCCAGCAGTTCGCCGGGACTAGCGGGAGGCTTATACAATGAGCAGTTCTTC.

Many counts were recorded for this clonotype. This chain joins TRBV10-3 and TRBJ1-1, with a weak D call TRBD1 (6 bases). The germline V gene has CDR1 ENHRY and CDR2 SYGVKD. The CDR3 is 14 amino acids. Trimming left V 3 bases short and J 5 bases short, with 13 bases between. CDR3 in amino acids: CAISEGRGRTEAFF. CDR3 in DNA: TGTGCCATCAGTGAAGGCAGGGGACGGACTGAAGCTTTCTTT.

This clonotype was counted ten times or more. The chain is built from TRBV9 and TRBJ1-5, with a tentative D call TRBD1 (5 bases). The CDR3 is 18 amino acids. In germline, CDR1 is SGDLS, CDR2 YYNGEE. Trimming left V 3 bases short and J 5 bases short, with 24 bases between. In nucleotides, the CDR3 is TGTGCCAGCAGCGCAACCGGGACGAACCCATTTAGAGATCAGCCCCAGCATTTT. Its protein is CASSATGTNPFRDQPQHF.

CDR3 nucleotides: TGTGCCAGCAGACACAGTAGGGGAGGTATTATTGGCAATCAGCCCCAGCATTTT. This gives the protein CASRHSRGGIIGNQPQHF. The J gene is TRBJ1-5, the V gene TRBV28; tentatively, D is TRBD1 (5 bases). V gave up 6 bases and J gave up 2 bases, with 23 bases separating them. Germline CDR1 MDHEN, CDR2 SYDVKM. This CDR3 is 18 amino acids long.

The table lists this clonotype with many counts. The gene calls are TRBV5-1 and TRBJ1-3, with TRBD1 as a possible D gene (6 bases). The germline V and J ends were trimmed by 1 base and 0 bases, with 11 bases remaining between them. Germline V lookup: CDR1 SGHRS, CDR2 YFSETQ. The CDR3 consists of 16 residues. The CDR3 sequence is CASSLRGSSSGNTIYF. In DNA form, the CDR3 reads TGCGCCAGCAGCTTGAGGGGGTCGAGCTCTGGAAACACCATATATTTT.

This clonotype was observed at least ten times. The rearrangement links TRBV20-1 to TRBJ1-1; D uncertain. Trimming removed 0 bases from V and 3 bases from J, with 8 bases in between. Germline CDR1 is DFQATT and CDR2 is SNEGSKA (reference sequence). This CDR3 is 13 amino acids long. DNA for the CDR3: TGCAGTGCTAGAGATTTCGGGGACACTGAAGCTTTCTTT. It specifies CSARDFGDTEAFF.

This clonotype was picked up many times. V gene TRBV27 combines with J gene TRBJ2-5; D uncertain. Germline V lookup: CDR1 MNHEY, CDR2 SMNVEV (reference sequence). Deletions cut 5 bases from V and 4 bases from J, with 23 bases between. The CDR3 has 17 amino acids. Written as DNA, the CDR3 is TGTGCCAGCAGTCCCGTCGCCCGATACTGGGGTGGAGAGACCCAGTACTTC. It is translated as CASSPVARYWGGETQYF.

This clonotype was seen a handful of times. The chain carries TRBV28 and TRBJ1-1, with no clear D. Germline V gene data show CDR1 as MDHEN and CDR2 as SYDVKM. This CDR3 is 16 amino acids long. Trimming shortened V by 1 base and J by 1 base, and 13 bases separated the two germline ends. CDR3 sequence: CASSLLGGLTNTEAFF. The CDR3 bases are TGTGCCAGCAGTTTATTAGGAGGACTCACGAACACTGAAGCTTTCTTT.

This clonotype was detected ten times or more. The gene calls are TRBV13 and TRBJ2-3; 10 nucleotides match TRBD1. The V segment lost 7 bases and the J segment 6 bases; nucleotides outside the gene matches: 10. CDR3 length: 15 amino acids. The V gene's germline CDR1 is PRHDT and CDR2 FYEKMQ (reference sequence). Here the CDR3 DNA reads TGTGCCAGCACCCCGTGGGGGACAGGGGTTGATACGCAGTATTTT. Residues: CASTPWGTGVDTQYF. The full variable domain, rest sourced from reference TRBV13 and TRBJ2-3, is AAGVIQSPRHLIKEKRETATLKCYPIPRHDTVYWYQQGPGQDPQFLISFYEKMQSDKGSIPDRFSAQQFSDYHSELNMSSLELGDSALYFCASTPWGTGVDTQYFGPGTRLTVL.

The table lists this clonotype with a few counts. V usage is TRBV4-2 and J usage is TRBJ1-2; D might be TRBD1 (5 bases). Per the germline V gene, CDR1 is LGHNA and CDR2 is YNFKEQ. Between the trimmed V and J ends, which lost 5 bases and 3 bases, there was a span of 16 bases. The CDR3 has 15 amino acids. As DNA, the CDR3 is TGTGCCAGCAGCAGTCCCCGGGCGGGACACTATGGCTACACCTTC. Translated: CASSSPRAGHYGYTF.

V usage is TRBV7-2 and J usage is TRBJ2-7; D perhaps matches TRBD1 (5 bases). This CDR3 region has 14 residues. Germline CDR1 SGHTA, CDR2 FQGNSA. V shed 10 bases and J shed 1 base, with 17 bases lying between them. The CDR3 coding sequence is TGTGCCACCAGAACTGGCAGGGCGTCCTACGAGCAGTACTTC. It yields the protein CATRTGRASYEQYF.